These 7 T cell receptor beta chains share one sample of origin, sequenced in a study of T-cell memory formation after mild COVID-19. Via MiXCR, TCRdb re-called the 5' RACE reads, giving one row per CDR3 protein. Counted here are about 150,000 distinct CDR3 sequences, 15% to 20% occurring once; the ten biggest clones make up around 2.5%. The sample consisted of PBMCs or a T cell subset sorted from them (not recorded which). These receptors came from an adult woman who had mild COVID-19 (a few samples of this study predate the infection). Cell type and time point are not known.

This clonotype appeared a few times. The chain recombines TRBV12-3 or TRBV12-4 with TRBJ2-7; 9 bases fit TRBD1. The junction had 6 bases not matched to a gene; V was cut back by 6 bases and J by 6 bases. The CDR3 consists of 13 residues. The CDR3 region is CASRRTGAPEQYF. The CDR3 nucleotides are TGTGCCAGCAGGCGGACAGGGGCCCCCGAGCAGTACTTC.

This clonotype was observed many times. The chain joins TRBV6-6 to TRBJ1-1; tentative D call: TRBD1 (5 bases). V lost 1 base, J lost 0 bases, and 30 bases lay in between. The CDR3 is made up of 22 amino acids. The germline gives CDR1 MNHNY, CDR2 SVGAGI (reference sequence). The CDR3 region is CASSYYSPASTINRRMNTEAFF. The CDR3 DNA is TGTGCCAGCAGTTACTACAGCCCGGCGAGCACCATAAACAGGCGAATGAACACTGAAGCTTTCTTT.

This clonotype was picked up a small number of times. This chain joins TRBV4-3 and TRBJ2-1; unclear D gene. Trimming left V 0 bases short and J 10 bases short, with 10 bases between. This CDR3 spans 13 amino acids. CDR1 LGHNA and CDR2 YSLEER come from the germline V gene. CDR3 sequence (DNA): TGCGCCAGCAGCCAAGAGCCAGCTCTGGAGCAGTTCTTC. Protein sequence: CASSQEPALEQFF.

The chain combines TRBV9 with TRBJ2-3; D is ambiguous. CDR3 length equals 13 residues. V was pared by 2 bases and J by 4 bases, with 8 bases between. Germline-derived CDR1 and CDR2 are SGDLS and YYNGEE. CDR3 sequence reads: CASSVLVADTQYF. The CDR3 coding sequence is TGTGCCAGCAGCGTCCTCGTGGCAGATACGCAGTATTTT.

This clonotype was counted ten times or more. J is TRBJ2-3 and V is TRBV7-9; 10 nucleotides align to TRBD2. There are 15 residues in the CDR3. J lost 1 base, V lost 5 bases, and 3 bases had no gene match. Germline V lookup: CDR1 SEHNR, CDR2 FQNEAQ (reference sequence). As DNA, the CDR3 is TGTGCCAGCAGCGTCGGGACTAGCGGCACAGATACGCAGTATTTT. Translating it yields CASSVGTSGTDTQYF.

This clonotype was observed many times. The chain's CDR3 is CASSLGWQGGNQPQHF. In DNA, the CDR3 is TGTGCCAGCAGCTTGGGCTGGCAGGGAGGGAATCAGCCCCAGCATTTT. This chain joins TRBV5-6 and TRBJ1-5; possible D gene TRBD1, 5 bases. Germline V gene data show CDR1 as SGHDT and CDR2 as YYEEEE. This CDR3 comprises 16 residues. Trimming took 0 bases from V and 4 from J, leaving 14 bases between them.

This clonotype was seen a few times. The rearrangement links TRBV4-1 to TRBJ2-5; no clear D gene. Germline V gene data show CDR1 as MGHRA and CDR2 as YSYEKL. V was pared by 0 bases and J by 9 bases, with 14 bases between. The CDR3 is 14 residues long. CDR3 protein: CASSQDWSPQAQYF. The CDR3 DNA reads TGCGCCAGCAGCCAAGATTGGTCCCCCCAGGCCCAGTACTTC.